One T cell receptor (beta chain) is described in this entry. Its antigen remains unidentified. This sample is part of a study of monozygotic twins with inflammatory bowel disease. UMIs were attached via template switching, each with a 6-nucleotide sample barcode. TCRdb reanalyzed the 5' RACE reads, giving one entry per CDR3 protein sequence and no DNA. Listed are 440,000 or so distinct CDR3 sequences; under 3% falls within the top ten. The length of the CDR3 is 13 residues. Germline V lookup: CDR1 MNHNS, CDR2 SASEGT. General study findings and limits: Treatment differences in immunosuppression may have added variability to the repertoires of patients. None of the different T cell subtypes could be distinguished from one another. For IBD, no single strong associated signal or clonotype was supported.

The chain combines TRBV6-1 with TRBJ1-5; TCRdb outputs TRBD1, but without DNA this stays unchecked. This sequence originates from a human donor with ulcerative colitis or Crohn's disease, or a healthy co-twin of an affected twin (not recorded which). What was sequenced was blood. CDR3 residues: CASGTTSNQPQHF.